Below, one TCR beta chain is given with its context. Its antigen is currently unknown. Those who donated, Caucasian adults without exception, all lived in Nashville, Tennessee. Division of CD4+ cells produced a CD45RA+ naive subset and a CD45RA-negative memory subset. This entry belongs to a study of shared clonotypes between healthy human individuals. Broader study findings: Researchers found naive subsets generally carried larger estimated richness than memory subsets.

The V and J ends lost 4 bases and 0 bases respectively, with 16 bases between them. Germline CDR1 and CDR2: MDHEN and SYDVKM. CDR3 size: 16 residues. Assay used: immunoSEQ multiplex PCR; TCRdb lists only in-frame clones, some missing. The sample includes about 2.4 million clones, approximately 93% of them seen just once. The J gene is TRBJ2-7, the V gene TRBV28; D uncertain. This clonotype originated in a man aged 18 to 30 in good health. Some clones in this sample may be carry-over from other donors' samples. Specimen: naive CD4+ T cells from PBMCs. Noted subset: CD45RA+ positively selected. For the CDR3, the DNA is TGTGCCAGCAGTTCTCCCTTCCGCCCGGACTCCTACGAGCAGTACTTC. Amino acids: CASSSPFRPDSYEQYF.